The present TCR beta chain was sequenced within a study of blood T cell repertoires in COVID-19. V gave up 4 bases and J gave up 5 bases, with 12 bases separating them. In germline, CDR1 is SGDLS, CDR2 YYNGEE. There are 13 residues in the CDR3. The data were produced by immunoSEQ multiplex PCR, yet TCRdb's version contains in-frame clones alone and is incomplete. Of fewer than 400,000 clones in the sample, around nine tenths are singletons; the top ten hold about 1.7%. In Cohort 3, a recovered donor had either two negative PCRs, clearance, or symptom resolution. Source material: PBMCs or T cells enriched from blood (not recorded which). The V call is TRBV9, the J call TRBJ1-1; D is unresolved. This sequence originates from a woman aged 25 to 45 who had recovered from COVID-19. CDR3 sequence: CASSSLSGTEAFF. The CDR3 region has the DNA TGTGCCAGCAGCTCATTGAGCGGGACTGAAGCTTTCTTT.